This T cell receptor beta chain comes out of a study of blood T cell repertoires in COVID-19. Study context: PBMCs, B-cell-depleted T cells, or T cells provided the cDNA or gDNA that made up the material.

Original handling: Reference gene primer amplification gave nucleated cell count estimates. The assay was immunoSEQ multiplex PCR, and TCRdb's table has in-frame clones only and misses some. The D gene and trimming were derived from the DNA, and the V and J assignments and clone size from that table. Of about 220,000 clones in the sample, 85% were seen once. CDR1 and CDR2 from the germline V gene are MNHEY and SVGEGT. J gave up 0 bases and V 4 bases, and 6 bases lay outside the gene matches. CDR3 length: 16 amino acids. Followed longitudinally, the Seattle patients had been enrolled during active infection.

Sequencing was carried out using peripheral blood. The rearrangement joins TRBV6-2 or TRBV6-3 to TRBJ2-7; 10 bases line up with TRBD2. The clonotype comes from a woman aged 70 to 79 with COVID-19, enrolled during active disease. For the CDR3, the DNA is TGTGCCAGCAGTTCCCTTCGGACTAGCGGCTCCTACGAGCAGTACTTC. Translation gives CASSSLRTSGSYEQYF.